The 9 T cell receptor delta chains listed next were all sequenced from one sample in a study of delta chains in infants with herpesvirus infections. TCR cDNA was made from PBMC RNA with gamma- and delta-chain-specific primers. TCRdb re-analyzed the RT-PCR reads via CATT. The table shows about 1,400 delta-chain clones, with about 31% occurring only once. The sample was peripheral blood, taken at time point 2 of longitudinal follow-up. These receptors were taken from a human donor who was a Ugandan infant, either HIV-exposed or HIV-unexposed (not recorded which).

The CDR3 DNA follows: TGTGCCTGTGACACCTGGGGGATCCAGGGCTCCTGGGACACCCGACAGATGTTTTTC. Translation gives CACDTWGIQGSWDTRQMFF. This chain connects TRDV2 to TRDJ3; 8 nucleotides line up with TRDD3. CDR1 and CDR2 from the germline V gene are GEAIGNYY and EKD. The CDR3 is 19 residues long. V dropped 0 bases and J dropped 0; count of bases not matched to a gene: 6.

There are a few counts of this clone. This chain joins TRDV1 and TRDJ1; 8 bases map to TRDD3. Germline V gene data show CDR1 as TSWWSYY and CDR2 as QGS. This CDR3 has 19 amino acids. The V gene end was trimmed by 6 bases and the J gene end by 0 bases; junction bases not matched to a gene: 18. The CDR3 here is CALGVPRTGGATYTDKLIF. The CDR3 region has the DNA TGTGCTCTTGGAGTTCCTAGGACTGGGGGCGCGACGTACACCGATAAACTCATCTTT.

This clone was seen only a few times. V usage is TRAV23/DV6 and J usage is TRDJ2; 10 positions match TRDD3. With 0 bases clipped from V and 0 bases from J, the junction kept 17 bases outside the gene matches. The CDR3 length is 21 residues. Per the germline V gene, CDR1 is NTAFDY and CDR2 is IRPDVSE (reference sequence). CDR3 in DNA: TGTGCAGCAAGCAGAGCTACGGGGGATACGCTAGGGGAAGCTTTGACAGCACAACTCTTCTTT. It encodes CAASRATGDTLGEALTAQLFF.

The CDR3 nucleotides are TGTGCTCTTGGGGAACCTCGACTCCTACTGCTATACTGGGGGATCGATAAACTCATCTTT. Encoded protein: CALGEPRLLLLYWGIDKLIF. This chain links TRDV1 with TRDJ1, with TRDD3 matching over 10 bases. Germline V gene lookup returns CDR1 TSWWSYY and CDR2 QGS. This CDR3 has 20 residues. Trimming cost V 1 base and J 4 bases; bases outside gene matches: 18.

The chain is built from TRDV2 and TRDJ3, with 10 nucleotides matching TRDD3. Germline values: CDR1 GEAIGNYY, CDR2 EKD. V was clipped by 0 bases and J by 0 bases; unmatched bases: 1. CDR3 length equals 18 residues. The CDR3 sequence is CACDTAGGYSWDTRQMFF. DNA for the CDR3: TGTGCCTGTGACACCGCTGGGGGATACTCCTGGGACACCCGACAGATGTTTTTC.

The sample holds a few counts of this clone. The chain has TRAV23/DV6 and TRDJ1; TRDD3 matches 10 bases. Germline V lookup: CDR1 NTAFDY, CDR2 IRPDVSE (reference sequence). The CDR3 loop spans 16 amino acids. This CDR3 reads CAPSTGGLIYTDKLIF. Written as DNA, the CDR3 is TGTGCTCCTTCTACTGGGGGATTAATTTACACCGATAAACTCATCTTT.

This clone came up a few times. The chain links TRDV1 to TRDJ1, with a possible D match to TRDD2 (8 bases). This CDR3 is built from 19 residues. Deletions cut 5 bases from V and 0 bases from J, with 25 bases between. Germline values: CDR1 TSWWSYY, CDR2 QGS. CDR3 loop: CALGTSYVDWGPYTDKLIF. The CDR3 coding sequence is TGTGCTCTTGGGACTTCCTACGTGGACTGGGGACCTTACACCGATAAACTCATCTTT.

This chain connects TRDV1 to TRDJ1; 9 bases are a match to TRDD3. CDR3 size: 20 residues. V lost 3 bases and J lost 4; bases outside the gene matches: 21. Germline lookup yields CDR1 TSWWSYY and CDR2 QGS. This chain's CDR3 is CALGDPAAFRHWGYGDKLIF. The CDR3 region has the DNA TGTGCTCTTGGGGATCCCGCGGCCTTCCGACACTGGGGATACGGCGATAAACTCATCTTT.

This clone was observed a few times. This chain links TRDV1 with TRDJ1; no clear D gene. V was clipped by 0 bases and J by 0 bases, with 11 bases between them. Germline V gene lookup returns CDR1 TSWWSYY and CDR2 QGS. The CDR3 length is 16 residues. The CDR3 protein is CALGELPREYTDKLIF. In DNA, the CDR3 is TGTGCTCTTGGGGAACTCCCAAGAGAATACACCGATAAACTCATCTTT.